This paragraph covers one T cell receptor beta chain sequence. Libraries were prepared by immunoSEQ multiplex PCR; TCRdb keeps only in-frame clonotypes and omits some of them. The sample contains 250,000 or so clones, 75% to 95% of which appear only once. The sample belongs to a study of blood T cell repertoires in COVID-19. This TCR came from a man aged 35 to 55 who had been exposed to COVID-19. Source material: PBMCs or T cells enriched from blood (not recorded which).

CDR3 nucleotide sequence: TGTGCCAGCAGCTTGGTAGGAGAGTTTGAAGCTTTCTTT. Translation gives CASSLVGEFEAFF. The V and J genes are TRBV7-9 and TRBJ1-1; no reliable D call. The V gene's germline CDR1 is SEHNR and CDR2 FQNEAQ (reference sequence). V gave up 3 bases and J gave up 7 bases, with 12 bases separating them. This CDR3 contains 13 residues.